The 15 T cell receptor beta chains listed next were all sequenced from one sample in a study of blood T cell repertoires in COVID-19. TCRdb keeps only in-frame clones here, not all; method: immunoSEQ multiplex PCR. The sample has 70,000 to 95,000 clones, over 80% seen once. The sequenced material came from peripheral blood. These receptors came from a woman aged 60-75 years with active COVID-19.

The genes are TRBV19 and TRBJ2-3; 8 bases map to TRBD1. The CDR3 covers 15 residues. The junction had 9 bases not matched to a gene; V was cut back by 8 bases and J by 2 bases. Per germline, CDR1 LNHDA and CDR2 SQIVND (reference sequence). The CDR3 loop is CASGDRKDFTDTQYF. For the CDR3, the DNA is TGTGCCAGTGGGGACAGGAAAGATTTCACAGATACGCAGTATTTT.

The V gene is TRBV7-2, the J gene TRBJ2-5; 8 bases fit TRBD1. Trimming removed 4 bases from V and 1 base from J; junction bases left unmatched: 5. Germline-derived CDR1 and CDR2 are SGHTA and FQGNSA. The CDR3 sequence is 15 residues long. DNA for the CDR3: TGTGCCAGCAGCTCCTCAGGGGGCCTCCAAGAGACCCAGTACTTC. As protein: CASSSSGGLQETQYF.

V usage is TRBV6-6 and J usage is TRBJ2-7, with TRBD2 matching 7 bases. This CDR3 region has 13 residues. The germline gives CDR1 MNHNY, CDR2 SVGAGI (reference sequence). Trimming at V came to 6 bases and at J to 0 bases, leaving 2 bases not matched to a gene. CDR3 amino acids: CASSRLASYEQYF. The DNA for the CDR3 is TGTGCCAGCAGCCGACTAGCCTCCTACGAGCAGTACTTC.

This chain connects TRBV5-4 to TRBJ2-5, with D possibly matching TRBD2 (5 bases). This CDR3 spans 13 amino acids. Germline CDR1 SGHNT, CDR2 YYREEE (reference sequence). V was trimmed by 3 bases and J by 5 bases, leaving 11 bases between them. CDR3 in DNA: TGTGCCAGCAGCTCAGAGGGTTGGGAGACCCAGTACTTC. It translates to CASSSEGWETQYF.

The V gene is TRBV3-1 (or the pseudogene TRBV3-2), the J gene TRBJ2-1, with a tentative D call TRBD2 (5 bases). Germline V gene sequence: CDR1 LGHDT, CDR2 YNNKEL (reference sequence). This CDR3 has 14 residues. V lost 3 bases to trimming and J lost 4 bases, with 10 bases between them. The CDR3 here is CASSHEADYNEQFF. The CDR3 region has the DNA TGTGCCAGCAGCCATGAAGCGGATTACAATGAGCAGTTCTTC.

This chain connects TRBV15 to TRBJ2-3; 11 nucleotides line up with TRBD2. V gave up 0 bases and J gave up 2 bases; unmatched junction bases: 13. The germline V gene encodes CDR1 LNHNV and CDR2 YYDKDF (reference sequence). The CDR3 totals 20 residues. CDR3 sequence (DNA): TGTGCCACCAGCAGAGATCCCAACCCGACTAGCGGGATTATCACAGATACGCAGTATTTT. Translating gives CATSRDPNPTSGIITDTQYF.

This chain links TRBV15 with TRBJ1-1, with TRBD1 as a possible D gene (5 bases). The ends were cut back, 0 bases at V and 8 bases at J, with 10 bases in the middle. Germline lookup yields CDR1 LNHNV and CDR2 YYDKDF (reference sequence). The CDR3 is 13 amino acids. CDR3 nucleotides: TGTGCCACCAGCAGAGATTGGCAGGGAGAAGCTTTCTTT. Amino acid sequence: CATSRDWQGEAFF. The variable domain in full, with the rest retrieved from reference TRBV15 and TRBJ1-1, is DAMVIQNPRYQVTQFGKPVTLSCSQTLNHNVMYWYQQKSSQAPKLLFHYYDKDFNNEADTPDNFQSRRPNTSFCFLDIRSPGLGDTAMYLCATSRDWQGEAFFGQGTRLTVV.

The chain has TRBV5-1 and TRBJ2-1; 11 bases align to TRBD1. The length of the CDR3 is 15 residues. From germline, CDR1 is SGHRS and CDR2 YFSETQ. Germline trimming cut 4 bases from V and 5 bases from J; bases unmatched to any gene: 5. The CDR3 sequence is CASSPGQGDNNEQFF. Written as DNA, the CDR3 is TGCGCCAGCAGCCCGGGACAGGGGGATAACAATGAGCAGTTCTTC.

The CDR3 nucleotides are TGTGCCAGCAGAGACCGGTGGACTAGTCAAGAGACCCAGTACTTC. This translates into CASRDRWTSQETQYF. The chain employs TRBV27 and TRBJ2-5, with TRBD2 matching 7 bases. Trimming removed 6 bases from V and 2 bases from J; junction bases left unmatched: 9. Germline V lookup: CDR1 MNHEY, CDR2 SMNVEV (reference sequence). The CDR3 sequence is 15 residues long.

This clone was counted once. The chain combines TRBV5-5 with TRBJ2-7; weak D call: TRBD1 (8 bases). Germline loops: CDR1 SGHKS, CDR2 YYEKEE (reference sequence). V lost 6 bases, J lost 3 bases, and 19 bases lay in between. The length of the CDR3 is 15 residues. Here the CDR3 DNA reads TGTGCCAGCAACCCGGGAGGACAGGGTATCTACGAGCAGTACTTC. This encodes CASNPGGQGIYEQYF. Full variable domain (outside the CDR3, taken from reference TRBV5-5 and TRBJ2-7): DAGVTQSPTHLIKTRGQQVTLRCSPISGHKSVSWYQQVLGQGPQFIFQYYEKEERGRGNFPDRFSARQFPNYSSELNVNALLLGDSALYLCASNPGGQGIYEQYFGPGTRLTVT.

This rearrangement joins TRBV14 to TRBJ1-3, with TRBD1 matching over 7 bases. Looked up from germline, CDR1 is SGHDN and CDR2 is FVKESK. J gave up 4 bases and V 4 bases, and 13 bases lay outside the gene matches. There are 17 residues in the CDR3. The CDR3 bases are TGTGCCAGCAGCCTTTTCCAGGGGACAGCGCCAGGAAACACCATATATTTT. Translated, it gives CASSLFQGTAPGNTIYF.

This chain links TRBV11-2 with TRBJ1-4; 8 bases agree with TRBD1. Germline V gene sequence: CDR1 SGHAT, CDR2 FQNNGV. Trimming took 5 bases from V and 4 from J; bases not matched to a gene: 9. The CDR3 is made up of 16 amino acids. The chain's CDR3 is CASSALSGGRNEKLFF. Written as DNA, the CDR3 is TGTGCCAGCAGCGCCCTGTCAGGGGGCCGTAATGAAAAACTGTTTTTT.

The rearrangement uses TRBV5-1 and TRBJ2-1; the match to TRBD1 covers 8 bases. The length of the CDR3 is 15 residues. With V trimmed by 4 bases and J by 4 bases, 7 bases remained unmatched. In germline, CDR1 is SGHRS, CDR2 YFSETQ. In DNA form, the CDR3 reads TGCGCCAGCAGCCCGACAGGGGAAATATACAATGAGCAGTTCTTC. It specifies CASSPTGEIYNEQFF. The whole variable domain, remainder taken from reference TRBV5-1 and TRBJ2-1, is KAGVTQTPRYLIKTRGQQVTLSCSPISGHRSVSWYQQTPGQGLQFLFEYFSETQRNKGNFPGRFSGRQFSNSRSEMNVSTLELGDSALYLCASSPTGEIYNEQFFGPGTRLTVL.

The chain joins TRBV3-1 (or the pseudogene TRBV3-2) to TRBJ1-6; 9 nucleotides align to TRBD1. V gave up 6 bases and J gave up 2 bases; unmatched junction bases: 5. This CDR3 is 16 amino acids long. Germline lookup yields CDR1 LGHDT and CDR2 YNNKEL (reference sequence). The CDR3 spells CASREQGAAYNSPLHF. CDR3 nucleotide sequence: TGTGCCAGCAGGGAACAGGGGGCCGCCTATAATTCACCCCTCCACTTT.

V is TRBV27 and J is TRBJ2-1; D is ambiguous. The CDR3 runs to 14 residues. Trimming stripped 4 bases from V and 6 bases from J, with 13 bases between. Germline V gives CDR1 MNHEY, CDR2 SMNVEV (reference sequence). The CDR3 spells CASSSPRRSNEQFF. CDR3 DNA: TGTGCCAGCAGTTCCCCCCGCCGGTCCAATGAGCAGTTCTTC.